Below are 8 T cell receptor beta chains sequenced from a single sample in a study of T-cell memory formation after mild COVID-19. Via MiXCR, TCRdb re-called the 5' RACE reads, giving one row per CDR3 protein. This sample carries hundreds of thousands of distinct CDR3 sequences, 20% to 30% of them seen once, and the ten largest clones take approximately 12%. The sample consisted of PBMCs or a T cell subset sorted from them (not recorded which). These receptors were obtained from an adult woman who had mild COVID-19 (a few samples of this study predate the infection). Cell type and time point are not known.

In this sample, this clonotype turned up a few times. This may come from a read error, since a much larger clone is one base off. The chain couples TRBV12-3 or TRBV12-4 to TRBJ2-5; D uncertain. Trimming left V 6 bases short and J 1 base short, with 3 bases between. The CDR3 totals 11 residues. CDR3 nucleotide sequence: TGTGCCAGCAGGCTCCAAGAGACCCAGTACTTC. Protein sequence: CASRLQETQYF.

The CDR3 spells CASSLGLAGERYEQYF. The CDR3 DNA is TGTGCCAGCAGCCTAGGACTAGCGGGGGAGAGGTACGAGCAGTACTTC. The chain is built from TRBV12-3 or TRBV12-4 and TRBJ2-7; the match to TRBD2 covers 13 bases. The CDR3 loop spans 16 amino acids. V lost 6 bases, J lost 4 bases, and 9 bases stayed unmatched.

Only a few counts were recorded for this clonotype. V usage is TRBV5-1 and J usage is TRBJ1-2, with TRBD1 matching over 8 bases. Germline CDR1 SGHRS, CDR2 YFSETQ. The CDR3 extends over 17 amino acids. J was trimmed by 6 bases and V by 0 bases; bases with no gene match: 13. CDR3 in DNA: TGCGCCAGCAGCTTGGTAGGCAGGGGGCCGGTTGGAGATGGCTACACCTTC. Its translation is CASSLVGRGPVGDGYTF.

A few counts support this clonotype. The CDR3 loop reads CASSIGTSVTGELFF. The CDR3 nucleotides are TGTGCCAGCAGCATAGGGACTAGCGTCACCGGGGAGCTGTTTTTT. The chain carries TRBV7-2 and TRBJ2-2, with TRBD2 matching over 10 bases. V lost 5 bases, J lost 4 bases, and 4 bases stayed unmatched. Germline loops: CDR1 SGHTA, CDR2 FQGNSA. The CDR3 is 15 amino acids.

This clonotype was recorded a few times. V and J are TRBV7-3 and TRBJ2-5, with D possibly matching TRBD2 (6 bases). Germline V gene sequence: CDR1 SGHTA, CDR2 FQGTGA. There are 14 residues in the CDR3. Between the trimmed V and J ends, which lost 2 bases and 3 bases, there was a span of 10 bases. CDR3 sequence (DNA): TGTGCCAGCAGCTTATTCGGGGGAAAAGAGACCCAGTACTTC. Translated, it gives CASSLFGGKETQYF.

V is TRBV20-1 and J is TRBJ2-3; 10 bases align to TRBD2. From germline, CDR1 is DFQATT and CDR2 SNEGSKA (reference sequence). V trimming: 0 bases; J trimming: 0 bases; junction bases outside the gene matches: 12. This CDR3 spans 19 amino acids. CDR3 amino acids: CSARDDGLGLAMSTDTQYF. The CDR3 bases are TGCAGTGCTAGAGACGACGGACTGGGACTAGCGATGAGCACAGATACGCAGTATTTT.

The genes are TRBV5-1 and TRBJ2-4; D remains ambiguous. With 0 bases removed from V and 6 bases from J, the gap between germline ends came to 10 bases. Germline CDR1 is SGHRS and CDR2 is YFSETQ. The CDR3 extends over 14 amino acids. The CDR3 spells CASSLVGSPNIQYF. The DNA for the CDR3 is TGCGCCAGCAGCTTGGTCGGCAGTCCAAACATTCAGTACTTC.

The chain recombines TRBV5-5 with TRBJ2-3; no clear D gene. The germline V gene has CDR1 SGHKS and CDR2 YYEKEE (reference sequence). The CDR3 runs to 13 residues. The germline V and J ends were trimmed by 0 bases and 6 bases, with 8 bases remaining between them. CDR3 residues: CASSLAVSDTQYF. In DNA form, the CDR3 reads TGTGCCAGCAGCTTGGCCGTATCGGATACGCAGTATTTT.